The present T cell receptor beta chain was sequenced within a study of T cells in Graves' hyperthyroidism and ophthalmopathy. Study information: The authors collected peripheral blood at initial diagnosis, before any treatment. Findings of the study overall: Ophthalmopathy and stable hyperthyroidism were told apart by a 13 V-J model.

The CDR3 is made up of 13 amino acids. Germline CDR1 and CDR2: SGHTA and FQGNSA. The germline V and J ends were trimmed by 8 bases and 8 bases, with 16 bases remaining between them. TCR beta CDR3 sequences were amplified from RNA transcripts. TCR CDR3 regions were first amplified by RT-PCR with HTBI primers. One entry per CDR3 protein, called by TCRdb with MiXCR from the multiplex PCR reads. This table has a few hundred thousand distinct CDR3 sequences, 15% to 19% appearing once. This clonotype was detected many times. Its antigen remains unidentified. Stable disease denoted Graves' hyperthyroidism without ophthalmopathy progression within 18 months. Hyperthyroidism, newly diagnosed and lasting under 2 months, affected patients aged 18 to 65.

Sequenced: blood. The TCR originated in a woman aged 18-35 years with Graves' hyperthyroidism. The V gene is TRBV7-2, the J gene TRBJ2-1; no reliable D call. DNA of the CDR3: TGTGCCAGCGAAGACCTACTCTCTTATGAGCAGTTCTTC. Translated: CASEDLLSYEQFF. The full variable domain, rest sourced from reference TRBV7-2 and TRBJ2-1, is GAGVSQSPSNKVTEKGKDVELRCDPISGHTALYWYRQSLGQGLEFLIYFQGNSAPDKSGLPSDRFSAERTGGSVSTLTIQRTQQEDSAVYLCASEDLLSYEQFFGPGTRLTVL.